These 2 T cell receptor beta chains were all obtained from the same sample, sequenced in a study of CD8 T cells in Susac syndrome. RNA totalling about 0.45 to 1 ug underwent reverse transcription with random hexamers. TCRdb recomputed calls from the immunoSEQ multiplex PCR reads with MiXCR, one row per CDR3 protein. The sample lists approximately 210,000 distinct CDR3 sequences, about 94% occurring once. The specimen sequenced was CD4+ T cells from PBMCs. These receptors were taken from a human donor with Susac syndrome.

This clonotype was observed a handful of times. This chain links TRBV12-3 or TRBV12-4 with TRBJ1-6, with no clear D. Trimming cost V 3 bases and J 10 bases, with 7 bases left between them. This CDR3 has 12 amino acids. The CDR3 is CASSLGGSPLHF. The CDR3 DNA follows: TGTGCCAGCAGTTTGGGTGGCTCACCCCTCCACTTT.

This chain uses TRBV12-3 or TRBV12-4 with TRBJ2-7; tentatively, D is TRBD2 (5 bases). V lost 6 bases, J lost 0 bases, and 18 bases lay in between. The CDR3 loop spans 16 amino acids. The CDR3 bases are TGTGCCAGCAGGGCATGGGGAGTAGGGAGCTCCTACGAGCAGTACTTC. This gives the protein CASRAWGVGSSYEQYF.